Below, 7 T cell receptor beta chains from the same sample are listed, as sequenced in a study of CD8 T cells in Susac syndrome. An amount of RNA that ranged from roughly 0.5 to 1 ug was reverse transcribed with random hexamers. TCRdb reprocessed the immunoSEQ multiplex PCR reads with MiXCR, giving one entry per CDR3 protein. The table includes more than 70,000 distinct CDR3 sequences, 90% to 95% detected once. The sequenced sample consisted of CD8+ T cells from PBMCs. The receptors were gathered from a human donor with multiple sclerosis.

The V call is TRBV28, the J call TRBJ1-5, with no clear D. The CDR3 covers 15 residues. Per the germline V gene, CDR1 is MDHEN and CDR2 is SYDVKM. Trimming took off 5 bases at V and 0 bases at J, with 11 bases between the two ends. In nucleotides, the CDR3 is TGTGCCAGCAGTCCTCTCTTTGGTAGCAATCAGCCCCAGCATTTT. Translating gives CASSPLFGSNQPQHF.

The V call is TRBV9, the J call TRBJ2-5; TRBD2 agrees at 15 bases. Trimming removed 3 bases from V and 5 bases from J; junction bases left unmatched: 5. The CDR3 loop spans 16 amino acids. Looked up from germline, CDR1 is SGDLS and CDR2 is YYNGEE. The CDR3 region has the DNA TGTGCCAGCAGCGCACAAGGACTAGCGGGGGGGGAGACCCAGTACTTC. It specifies CASSAQGLAGGETQYF.

The chain is built from TRBV19 and TRBJ2-2; TRBD1 is a possible D gene (5 bases). The germline CDR1 and CDR2 sequences are LNHDA and SQIVND (reference sequence). The CDR3 runs 13 residues. With 3 bases removed from V and 6 bases from J, the gap between germline ends came to 8 bases. The CDR3 reads CASSIWGAGELFF. For the CDR3, the DNA is TGTGCCAGTAGTATCTGGGGCGCCGGGGAGCTGTTTTTT.

This chain connects TRBV18 to TRBJ2-1; 8 positions agree with TRBD2. The J segment lost 1 base and the V segment lost 3 bases, leaving 5 bases of the junction unmatched. The V gene's germline CDR1 is KGHSH and CDR2 LQKENI. The CDR3 is made up of 16 amino acids. The CDR3 here is CASSPGLVLSYNEQFF. The CDR3 DNA follows: TGTGCCAGCTCACCGGGACTAGTCCTGTCCTACAATGAGCAGTTCTTC. Variable domain in full (rest from reference TRBV18 and TRBJ2-1): NAGVMQNPRHLVRRRGQEARLRCSPMKGHSHVYWYRQLPEEGLKFMVYLQKENIIDESGMPKERFSAEFPKEGPSILRIQQVVRGDSAAYFCASSPGLVLSYNEQFFGPGTRLTVL.

CDR3 sequence: CASSDPKDSSLEDEQYF. CDR3 sequence (DNA): TGTGCCAGCAGTGACCCCAAGGACAGCTCCCTGGAGGACGAGCAGTACTTC. This chain links TRBV2 with TRBJ2-7; tentative D call: TRBD1 (6 bases). Germline CDR1 and CDR2: SNHLY and FYNNEI. The CDR3 totals 17 residues. Trimming cost V 3 bases and J 5 bases, with 23 bases left between them.

This clonotype was counted once. The V gene is TRBV27, the J gene TRBJ2-7, with D possibly matching TRBD2 (5 bases). In germline, CDR1 is MNHEY, CDR2 SMNVEV (reference sequence). V was cut by 0 bases and J by 2 bases, with 8 bases left in between. CDR3 size: 14 residues. The CDR3, as DNA: TGTGCCAGCAGTTTATCGGGAGCGACCTACGAGCAGTACTTC. It translates to CASSLSGATYEQYF.

The rearrangement uses TRBV4-1 and TRBJ1-2; tentatively, D is TRBD1 (6 bases). Trimming removed 1 base at V and 5 bases at J, with 20 bases between. Germline-derived CDR1 and CDR2 are MGHRA and YSYEKL. The CDR3 has 17 amino acids. CDR3 in DNA: TGCGCCAGCAGCCAAGTGCTACTAAGGATAGGGGGATATGGCTACACCTTC. This encodes CASSQVLLRIGGYGYTF.